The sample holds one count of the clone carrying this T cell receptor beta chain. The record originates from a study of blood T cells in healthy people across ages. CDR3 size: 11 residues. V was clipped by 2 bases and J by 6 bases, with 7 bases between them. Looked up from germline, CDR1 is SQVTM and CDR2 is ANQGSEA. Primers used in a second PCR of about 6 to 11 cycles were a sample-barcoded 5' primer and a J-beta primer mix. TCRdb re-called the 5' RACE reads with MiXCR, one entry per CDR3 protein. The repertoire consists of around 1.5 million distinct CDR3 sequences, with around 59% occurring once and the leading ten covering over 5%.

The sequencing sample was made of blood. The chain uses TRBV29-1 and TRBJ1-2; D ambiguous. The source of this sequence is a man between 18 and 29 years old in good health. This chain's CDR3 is CSVEYGDGYTF. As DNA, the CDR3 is TGCAGCGTTGAATACGGAGATGGCTACACCTTC.